This paragraph covers one TCR beta chain sequence. V was trimmed by 6 bases and J by 5 bases, leaving 21 bases between them. This CDR3 has 17 amino acids. Germline V gene data show CDR1 as SGHRS and CDR2 as YFSETQ. This record belongs to a study of blood T cell repertoires in COVID-19. Study context: From T cells, B-cell-depleted T cells, or PBMCs came the material, which was cDNA or gDNA.

The study drew participants aged 18 to 89 years from 24 US areas. Cohort placement rested on clinical history that participants reported themselves. In the original analysis: Amplification of reference gene primers was used by the study to estimate nucleated cell counts. Measured with immunoSEQ multiplex PCR; TCRdb has only the in-frame clones, and not every one. D and trimming were read from the DNA, whereas the V and J calls and clone size are those reported in that table. This sample has hundreds of thousands of clones; over 75% occur once, and the top ten carry around 2%. V gene TRBV5-1 combines with J gene TRBJ1-6, with D possibly being TRBD1 (6 bases). This clonotype was obtained from a woman younger than 35 who had recovered from COVID-19. The source material was PBMCs or T cells enriched from blood (not recorded which). The CDR3 DNA reads as TGCGCCAGCATTATTCACCGGGACAAAGATAATAATTCACCCCTCCACTTT. Encoded protein: CASIIHRDKDNNSPLHF. Together with reference TRBV5-1 and TRBJ1-6, the CDR3 gives the full variable domain: KAGVTQTPRYLIKTRGQQVTLSCSPISGHRSVSWYQQTPGQGLQFLFEYFSETQRNKGNFPGRFSGRQFSNSRSEMNVSTLELGDSALYLCASIIHRDKDNNSPLHFGNGTRLTVT.